This T cell receptor (beta chain) was recovered during a study of shared clonotypes between healthy human individuals (TCRdb year 2020). In terms of the full investigation: A couple of women and three men aged 18 to 49 years were included in the cohort. Blood TCR repertoires of a handful of healthy adults were deeply sequenced to estimate repertoire size and the extent of clonotype sharing between individuals. Leukapheresis yielded between about 0.94 and 10 billion PBMCs per donor. For each donor, CD4 naive and CD4 memory were each given three plates, CD8 naive was given two plates, and CD8 memory was given one plate. To increase sequencing depth and limit assay-specific biases, TCR repertoire library preparation and sequencing were carried out by different laboratories using diverse techniques. Here is what the overall study found, with its caveats: Pairwise subsampling led to the expectation that sequencing depth would affect the degree of clonotype sharing among donors. The genetic and exposure-history diversity represented was limited by the small number of donors. Larger estimated clonotype richness was generally found for naive subsets than for memory subsets. Sharing across several donors was observed for approximately 5% of naive CD4, 3% to 4% of naive CD8, about 2.3% of memory CD4, and about 0.39% of memory CD8 clonotypes. Sampling was limited to blood, and TCR repertoires in tissue likely differ from TCR repertoires in blood. Clonotypes shared by all four sorted-subset donors showed higher generation probabilities than non-shared clonotypes. Even with the large sequencing depth, rarefaction of the sorted-subset datasets indicated that sequencing was incomplete.

CDR3 length: 16 amino acids, cysteine to phenylalanine. Only the CDR3 DNA is retained, 48 bases long and in frame from the first base. Per the germline V gene, SGDLS is the CDR1 and YYNGEE is the CDR2. At the junction V is shortened by 4 bases and J by 2 bases, with 17 bases in between. The donors were healthy, HIV-negative adults who had no recently reported acute infections or vaccinations. Only Caucasian adults living in Nashville, Tennessee, USA were represented among the donors. Magnetic negative selection was used to enrich CD4+ T cells, after which naive cells were positively selected on CD45RA and the negative fraction became the memory subset. After blood collection by leukapheresis, PBMCs were isolated using Ficoll-Histopaque density gradient centrifugation and then cryopreserved in the vapor phase of liquid nitrogen. Purity and quantity of every magnetically sorted T cell population were checked by analytical flow cytometry. Each sorted fraction had its genomic DNA isolated and then quantified by UV absorbance on a Nanodrop 2000c.

With respect to this clone: What antigen it recognizes has not been identified. No qualities accompany the bases; no much larger clone lies one base away.

Using the deep immunoSEQ assay, TCR CDR3 regions were amplified from genomic DNA by multiplex PCR. For each cell subset, the extracted genomic DNA was distributed evenly across all wells of several immunoSEQ 96-well plates, and each plate served as one replicate. For sorted subsets, 150 to 200 ng genomic DNA, equal to tens of thousands of T cell genomes, was loaded into each replicate PCR. Purified libraries were quantified with a Qubit 3.0 fluorometer, sized on a Bioanalyzer 2100, and re-quantified with the KAPA Library Quantification kit. Each immunoSEQ 96-well plate was sequenced on its own single-read 150-cycle Illumina NextSeq 550 flow cell. As for how the authors treated the data: The immunoSEQ output contained only junctional sequences without quality scores, so filtering could not match that applied to full-length reads. Sequences were annotated with PyIR, a Python wrapper for IgBLAST v1.9, using IMGT germline references to assign V/J genes and CDR3. Reads were removed for weak V/J assignments (E-value above 1e-6), missing CDR3, stop codons, out-of-frame junctions, or ambiguous translated residues. A V3J clonotype was defined by an identical inferred V gene, J gene, and CDR3 amino acid sequence. Percentage overlap between repertoires was calculated by dividing the number of shared unique clonotypes by the size of the smaller repertoire. Repertoire richness was assessed with RTK rarefaction, the Chao1 estimator, and Recon v2.1 estimates of unobserved clonotypes. OLGA was used to compute generation probabilities for all TCRbeta clonotypes that the gDNA method yielded from a handful of donors. TCRdb carries this immuneACCESS record with in-frame sequences only. Its versions omit some clonotypes, under half of them owing to an unresolved V gene in the studies checked, with the rest unexplained. V and J calls and clone size are as listed in that table; D and trimming were resolved from the DNA. The sample has 900,000 to 1,200,000 clones on record, around 78% of them singletons. Roughly 0.62% of the sample goes to the ten largest clones.

Recombination linked TRBV9 to TRBJ2-3; the D call is tentative, TRBD1 or TRBD2, as each matches 5 bases. The TCR comes from a man younger than 35 in good health. Some clones in this sample may be carry-over from other donors' samples. Sequencing input: memory CD4+ T cells from PBMCs. The sample's cell subset or site, from its label and the paper: CD45RA-negative fraction. The DNA sequence reads TGTGCCAGCAGCCTCCGCCCCGGGACCGTCACAGATACGCAGTATTTT. It encodes CASSLRPGTVTDTQYF.